This TCR beta chain was found in a study of T cell changes during pregnancy in multiple sclerosis. In this sample, this clone turned up once. TCRdb's table, derived via immunoSEQ multiplex PCR, lists solely in-frame clones and lacks some. In the table there are tens of thousands of clones, around 92% of which are singletons. The germline V gene encodes CDR1 SGHRS and CDR2 YFSETQ. This CDR3 comprises 15 residues. V dropped 3 bases and J dropped 2 bases, with 14 bases sitting between them. The chain joins TRBV5-1 to TRBJ1-2; D possibly corresponds to TRBD1 (6 bases). Sequenced here: peripheral blood, sampled in the third trimester of pregnancy. The receptor's source is a female donor in good health, enrolled as a control in a pregnancy study. CDR3 nucleotide sequence: TGCGCCAGCAGCTGGGGGCCAGGGTACAACTATGGCTACACCTTC. Protein: CASSWGPGYNYGYTF.